The clone carrying this TCR beta chain has more than one count but fewer than ten. This sample was taken from a study of T cell changes during pregnancy in multiple sclerosis. The CDR3 totals 16 residues. Trimming stripped 4 bases from V and 0 bases from J, with 16 bases between. Germline V gene lookup returns CDR1 MGHRA and CDR2 YSYEKL. Sequenced by immunoSEQ multiplex PCR; TCRdb stores in-frame clones only, minus some. The table records fewer than 25,000 clones, approximately 86% of them present only once. The material sequenced was CD4+ T cells from peripheral blood mononuclear cells, taken in the second trimester of pregnancy. V and J are TRBV4-1 and TRBJ2-7; weak D call: TRBD1 (6 bases). This sequence was found in a female donor in good health, enrolled as a control in a pregnancy study. The CDR3 nucleotides read TGCGCCAGCAGCCTCCAAGAGGGGGACGGCTCCTACGAGCAGTACTTC. Encoded protein: CASSLQEGDGSYEQYF.